One and the same sample provided the 30 T cell receptor beta chains below, sequenced in a study of CD8 T cells in ankylosing spondylitis. One entry per CDR3 protein, called by TCRdb with MiXCR from the 5' RACE reads. The sample comprises around 320,000 distinct CDR3 sequences, about a fifth of which are singletons, and roughly 3.4% rests with the top ten. The material sequenced was blood, either unsorted or a sorted T cell fraction (not recorded which). The receptors were gathered from a female donor with ankylosing spondylitis or in good health (not recorded which).

This clonotype occurred a few times. The gene calls are TRBV11-2 and TRBJ2-1; D not resolved. V was shortened by 5 bases and J by 2 bases, with 10 bases between the two germline ends. The CDR3 consists of 14 residues. Germline loops: CDR1 SGHAT, CDR2 FQNNGV. As DNA, the CDR3 is TGTGCCAGCAGCCCCGGTGGGGCCTACAATGAGCAGTTCTTC. Protein: CASSPGGAYNEQFF.

This clonotype was seen only a few times. The CDR3 DNA follows: TGTGCCACCGTGGGGAGGGAGTCGGATGAGCAGTTCTTC. Protein: CATVGRESDEQFF. This rearrangement joins TRBV24-1 to TRBJ2-1; 7 bases map to TRBD2. The length of the CDR3 is 13 residues. V lost 9 bases to trimming and J lost 8 bases; unmatched junction nucleotides: 9. Germline-derived CDR1 and CDR2 are KGHDR and SFDVKD.

The chain uses TRBV6-4 and TRBJ2-4; TRBD1 matches 8 bases. V trimming: 2 bases; J trimming: 6 bases; junction bases outside the gene matches: 9. This CDR3 region has 16 residues. The V gene's germline CDR1 is MRHNA and CDR2 SNTAGT. The DNA of the CDR3 is TGTGCCAGCAGTGACCTTTCCAGGGGGCGCACAAACATTCAGTACTTC. Translated: CASSDLSRGRTNIQYF.

A few counts support this clonotype. V usage is TRBV5-1 and J usage is TRBJ2-1; 11 bases agree with TRBD2. V lost 0 bases to trimming and J lost 3 bases; unmatched junction nucleotides: 5. Germline lookup yields CDR1 SGHRS and CDR2 YFSETQ. The CDR3 consists of 17 residues. CDR3 region: CASSLGGTSGGYNEQFF. CDR3 nucleotide sequence: TGCGCCAGCAGCTTGGGGGGGACTAGCGGAGGCTACAATGAGCAGTTCTTC.

This clonotype was seen at least ten times. The chain joins TRBV20-1 to TRBJ2-5; tentatively, D is TRBD1 or TRBD2 (5 bases each). V lost 3 bases and J 1 base, leaving 15 bases between the germline ends. Germline CDR1 DFQATT, CDR2 SNEGSKA (reference sequence). The CDR3 is 15 residues long. CDR3 sequence reads: CSASGAESPQETQYF. CDR3 DNA: TGCAGTGCTAGCGGGGCGGAGTCGCCCCAAGAGACCCAGTACTTC.

This clonotype came up once. V is TRBV21-1 and J is TRBJ2-7; the table names TRBD1, a call not compared with the DNA. TRBV21-1 is given as a pseudogene. The CDR3 runs 20 residues. The CDR3 nucleotides are TGTGCCAGCAGCAAAGCCCCCGGGACAGGGTACCAAGCGGTCTCCTACGAGCAGTACTTC. It is translated as CASSKAPGTGYQAVSYEQYF.

V is TRBV6-5 and J is TRBJ2-3, with D unclear. This CDR3 spans 14 amino acids. Germline CDR1 and CDR2: MNHEY and SVGAGI. The V and J ends lost 4 bases and 2 bases respectively, with 10 bases between them. The CDR3 sequence is CASSSPWDTDTQYF. The CDR3 bases are TGTGCCAGCAGTTCCCCGTGGGACACAGATACGCAGTATTTT.

This clonotype came up a few times. The J gene is TRBJ2-5, the V gene TRBV5-6; possible D gene TRBD2, 5 bases. Trimming removed 6 bases from V and 4 bases from J, with 13 bases in between. Germline CDR1 is SGHDT and CDR2 is YYEEEE. The CDR3 spans 13 residues. The CDR3 nucleotides are TGTGCCAGCAACGGACTGGACCGAGAGACCCAGTACTTC. It codes for CASNGLDRETQYF. Full variable domain (remainder filled in from reference TRBV5-6 and TRBJ2-5): DAGVTQSPTHLIKTRGQQVTLRCSPKSGHDTVSWYQQALGQGPQFIFQYYEEEERQRGNFPDRFSGHQFPNYSSELNVNALLLGDSALYLCASNGLDRETQYFGPGTRLLVL.

This clonotype was detected a few times. V gene TRBV5-1 combines with J gene TRBJ2-1; D unclear. Germline assignment: CDR1 SGHRS and CDR2 YFSETQ. CDR3 size: 16 residues. V was shortened by 0 bases and J by 0 bases, with 10 bases between the two germline ends. CDR3: CASSLGPFSSYNEQFF. The CDR3 DNA is TGCGCCAGCAGCTTGGGACCGTTTAGCTCCTACAATGAGCAGTTCTTC.

This chain links TRBV7-9 with TRBJ2-1, with D perhaps TRBD2 (6 bases). Germline CDR1 reads SEHNR; CDR2 reads FQNEAQ (reference sequence). The CDR3 covers 15 residues. Trimming pared 1 base from V and 6 bases from J, leaving 13 bases between. The CDR3 bases are TGTGCCAGCAGCTTAGGGCGGCGGGGAGTCAATGAGCAGTTCTTC. Amino acid sequence: CASSLGRRGVNEQFF.

The V call is TRBV7-2, the J call TRBJ2-5, with D maybe TRBD2 (6 bases). The CDR3 has 14 residues. Looked up from germline, CDR1 is SGHTA and CDR2 is FQGNSA. Trimming pared 1 base from V and 5 bases from J, leaving 11 bases between. CDR3 in amino acids: CASSLGGGGETQYF. For the CDR3, the DNA is TGTGCCAGCAGCTTAGGGGGAGGAGGGGAGACCCAGTACTTC.

This clonotype was observed a few times. This sequence joins TRBV28 and TRBJ1-2, with D perhaps matching TRBD1 (5 bases). Germline V CDR1 and CDR2: MDHEN, SYDVKM. V was trimmed by 4 bases and J by 5 bases, leaving 20 bases between them. This CDR3 region has 16 residues. The CDR3 bases are TGTGCCAGCAGTTCATCAATAGGGACGGATAGTTATGGCTACACCTTC. This translates into CASSSSIGTDSYGYTF.

This clonotype was seen more than once but under ten times. V and J are TRBV20-1 and TRBJ2-7; possibly TRBD2 for D (8 bases). CDR3 length: 17 residues. In germline, CDR1 is DFQATT, CDR2 SNEGSKA (reference sequence). V was trimmed by 2 bases and J by 4 bases, leaving 24 bases between them. CDR3 in amino acids: CSARTPGGGLGSYEQYF. DNA of the CDR3: TGCAGTGCTAGAACCCCAGGGGGGGGACTAGGTAGTTACGAGCAGTACTTC.

The gene calls are TRBV11-2 and TRBJ2-7, with D possibly TRBD2 on 6 matching bases. CDR3 length: 14 amino acids. Between the trimmed V and J ends, which lost 5 bases and 1 base, there was a span of 12 bases. Germline V gene sequence: CDR1 SGHAT, CDR2 FQNNGV. CDR3 protein: CASSPRELSYEQYF. CDR3 DNA sequence: TGTGCCAGCAGCCCCCGGGAGTTGTCCTACGAGCAGTACTTC.

The rearrangement links TRBV9 to TRBJ2-2, with 7 bases aligning to TRBD1. The length of the CDR3 is 16 residues. The V segment lost 5 bases and the J segment 2 bases; nucleotides outside the gene matches: 9. Germline CDR1 is SGDLS and CDR2 is YYNGEE. The CDR3 reads CASSQGVSINTGELFF. The CDR3 bases are TGTGCCAGCAGTCAGGGGGTCTCTATTAACACCGGGGAGCTGTTTTTT.

This rearrangement joins TRBV20-1 to TRBJ2-7; 7 nucleotides line up with TRBD2. The germline V gene encodes CDR1 DFQATT and CDR2 SNEGSKA (reference sequence). V gave up 5 bases and J gave up 4 bases; unmatched junction bases: 11. CDR3 size: 14 residues. CDR3 in DNA: TGCAGTGCTTCCTTTACGGGGGGAAGGTACGAGCAGTACTTC. This codes for CSASFTGGRYEQYF.

This sequence joins TRBV6-1 and TRBJ2-1; D uncertain. Germline V gene sequence: CDR1 MNHNS, CDR2 SASEGT. The ends were cut back, 7 bases at V and 3 bases at J, with 13 bases in the middle. The CDR3 consists of 14 residues. The CDR3 coding sequence is TGTGCCAGCACCCTCCGGCCAGACTACAATGAGCAGTTCTTC. Translation gives CASTLRPDYNEQFF.

The chain recombines TRBV5-8 with TRBJ2-7; 7 bases align to TRBD1. Looked up from germline, CDR1 is SGHTS and CDR2 is YDEGEE. With V trimmed by 3 bases and J by 2 bases, 11 bases remained unmatched. The length of the CDR3 is 16 residues. The CDR3: CASSWGWGQSAYEQYF. The CDR3 DNA is TGTGCCAGCAGCTGGGGGTGGGGACAGTCCGCCTACGAGCAGTACTTC.

The chain combines TRBV3-1 with TRBJ2-1; 9 nucleotides line up with TRBD2. V shed 7 bases and J 5 bases; nucleotides not matched to a gene: 15. The CDR3 runs 17 residues. From germline, CDR1 is LGHDT and CDR2 YNNKEL (reference sequence). The CDR3 DNA reads as TGTGCCAGCACCCCCGGCAGGATGGCTAGCGGGAACAATGAGCAGTTCTTC. Translation gives CASTPGRMASGNNEQFF.

This clonotype was counted only a few times. The V call is TRBV20-1, the J call TRBJ2-1; D call uncertain. CDR1 and CDR2 (germline): DFQATT, SNEGSKA (reference sequence). V was cut by 5 bases and J by 2 bases, with 16 bases left in between. The CDR3 contains 15 residues. The CDR3 is CSAFPSARPYNEQFF. Written as DNA, the CDR3 is TGCAGTGCTTTTCCCTCTGCCCGACCCTACAATGAGCAGTTCTTC.

This chain joins TRBV3-1 and TRBJ2-2, with D tentatively TRBD1 or TRBD2 (6 bases each). Germline CDR1 is LGHDT and CDR2 is YNNKEL (reference sequence). V shed 7 bases and J shed 3 bases, with 24 bases lying between them. The CDR3 is made up of 18 amino acids. CDR3 region: CASTKQAGGDWYTGELFF. The DNA of the CDR3 is TGTGCCAGCACCAAGCAGGCCGGGGGCGATTGGTACACCGGGGAGCTGTTTTTT. The complete variable domain, with remaining parts taken from reference TRBV3-1 and TRBJ2-2, reads DTAVSQTPKYLVTQMGNDKSIKCEQNLGHDTMYWYKQDSKKFLKIMFSYNNKELIINETVPNRFSPKSPDKAHLNLHINSLELGDSAVYFCASTKQAGGDWYTGELFFGEGSRLTVL.

This sequence joins TRBV10-3 and TRBJ2-7; D may be TRBD1 (6 bases). Trimming cost V 7 bases and J 2 bases, with 12 bases left between them. Germline loops: CDR1 ENHRY, CDR2 SYGVKD. The length of the CDR3 is 13 residues. The CDR3 spells CAIMGADPYEQYF. The CDR3 nucleotides read TGTGCCATCATGGGGGCAGATCCCTACGAGCAGTACTTC.

The rearrangement uses TRBV7-9 and TRBJ2-3, with 8 bases lining up with TRBD2. Losses at the gene ends were 3 bases for V and 0 bases for J; bases not matched to a gene: 5. Germline V gene lookup returns CDR1 SEHNR and CDR2 FQNEAQ (reference sequence). The CDR3 length is 16 residues. CDR3 nucleotides: TGTGCCAGCAGCTTTCGACTAGCGACGAGCACAGATACGCAGTATTTT. It yields the protein CASSFRLATSTDTQYF.

The chain joins TRBV29-1 to TRBJ2-3; TRBD1 is a possible D gene (5 bases). The CDR3 consists of 13 residues. With 0 bases removed from V and 4 bases from J, the gap between germline ends came to 8 bases. The V gene's germline CDR1 is SQVTM and CDR2 ANQGSEA. CDR3: CSVEEGQADTQYF. DNA for the CDR3: TGCAGCGTTGAAGAGGGGCAGGCAGATACGCAGTATTTT.

V gene TRBV29-1 combines with J gene TRBJ1-1; no clear D. V lost 8 bases and J 4 bases, leaving 11 bases between the germline ends. The CDR3 loop spans 11 amino acids. Looked up from germline, CDR1 is SQVTM and CDR2 is ANQGSEA. CDR3 DNA sequence: TGCAGCCTTTCAAGTCCCACTGAAGCTTTCTTT. Encoded protein: CSLSSPTEAFF. Together with reference TRBV29-1 and TRBJ1-1, the CDR3 gives the full variable domain: SAVISQKPSRDICQRGTSLTIQCQVDSQVTMMFWYRQQPGQSLTLIATANQGSEATYESGFVIDKFPISRPNLTFSTLTVSNMSPEDSSIYLCSLSSPTEAFFGQGTRLTVV.

This clonotype was observed a few times. The J gene is TRBJ2-1, the V gene TRBV5-1; D possibly uses TRBD1 or TRBD2 (5 bases each). This CDR3 comprises 12 residues. Deletions cut 2 bases from V and 14 bases from J, with 14 bases between. Germline-derived CDR1 and CDR2 are SGHRS and YFSETQ. The CDR3 region has the DNA TGCGCCAGCAGCTTAGGCGTGGGGGAAGAGTTCTTC. It specifies CASSLGVGEEFF.

The chain joins TRBV29-1 to TRBJ2-5; 8 bases fit TRBD2. The CDR3 contains 14 residues. Germline-derived CDR1 and CDR2 are SQVTM and ANQGSEA. Trimming at V came to 6 bases and at J to 2 bases, leaving 8 bases not matched to a gene. The CDR3 here is CSVVPGLVQETQYF. For the CDR3, the DNA is TGCAGCGTCGTACCGGGACTAGTACAAGAGACCCAGTACTTC.

The genes are TRBV3-1 and TRBJ1-1, with no clear D. Deletions cut 1 base from V and 5 bases from J, with 11 bases between. The CDR3 contains 14 residues. The germline V gene has CDR1 LGHDT and CDR2 YNNKEL (reference sequence). The CDR3 loop reads CASSQVNEGTEAFF. Written as DNA, the CDR3 is TGTGCCAGCAGCCAAGTTAACGAGGGTACTGAAGCTTTCTTT.

This chain uses TRBV7-2 with TRBJ1-1; 7 bases line up with TRBD1. CDR3 length equals 15 residues. Germline V gene sequence: CDR1 SGHTA, CDR2 FQGNSA. V was pared by 4 bases and J by 2 bases, with 7 bases of the junction left unmatched. CDR3 sequence: CASSSQGVLNTEAFF. The CDR3 nucleotides are TGTGCCAGCAGCTCCCAGGGGGTACTTAACACTGAAGCTTTCTTT.

This clonotype was seen only a few times. J is TRBJ2-7 and V is TRBV11-2; 9 bases align to TRBD1. The CDR3 extends over 17 amino acids. From germline, CDR1 is SGHAT and CDR2 FQNNGV. Germline trimming cut 2 bases from V and 0 bases from J; bases unmatched to any gene: 8. The CDR3 sequence is CASSLSGQGQGSYEQYF. DNA of the CDR3: TGTGCCAGCAGCTTATCGGGCCAGGGACAGGGCTCCTACGAGCAGTACTTC.